This entry concerns a single T cell receptor (beta chain). Its cognate antigen is unknown. The data belong to a study of cytomegalovirus exposure and HLA in healthy donors. Measured with immunoSEQ multiplex PCR; TCRdb has only the in-frame clones, and not every one. The profile shows 150,000 to 200,000 clones, roughly 80% of them singletons. Findings and caveats of the study: Over 150 TCR beta chains were listed as cytomegalovirus-associated.

The CDR3 contains 11 residues. Per germline, CDR1 KGHSH and CDR2 LQKENI. Trimming removed 2 bases from V and 8 bases from J, with 6 bases in between. The chain combines TRBV18 with TRBJ1-2, with D possibly matching TRBD1 (6 bases). This receptor was identified in a young woman in good health and CMV-seropositive. The sample taken for sequencing was PBMCs. The DNA of the CDR3 is TGTGCCAGCTCACCAGGGGGCGGCTACACCTTC. It encodes CASSPGGGYTF.